Listed below are T cell receptor beta chains from one sample, sequenced in a study of identical twins. Using its own MiXCR run on the 5' RACE reads, TCRdb lists one record per CDR3 protein. The sample lists 550,000 to 800,000 distinct CDR3 sequences, just over 7% occurring once. This sample also appeared in a second study, on yellow fever vaccine responses in identical twins.

The sample consisted of PBMCs. The source of these receptors is a woman between 18 and 30 years old in good health. CDR3s include the opening cysteine and the closing phenylalanine or tryptophan. The order of the fields is D gene, J gene, V gene, clone size, CDR3 DNA, CDR3 protein. A D gene is named only where the DNA matches it firmly. For some rows the clone size is stated as once, few or many, or as a class when expanded; others skip it.

D: -; J: TRBJ2-3; V: TRBV12-3/TRBV12-4; size: many; DNA: TGTGCCAGCAGTCCCAGACGGACCACTAGCACAGATACGCAGTATTTT; CDR3: CASSPRRTTSTDTQYF
D: -; J: TRBJ2-1; V: TRBV7-8; size: many; DNA: TGTGCCAGCAGCAAGGACTCCTCCTACAATGAGCAGTTCTTC; CDR3: CASSKDSSYNEQFF
D: -; J: TRBJ2-1; V: TRBV29-1; size: few; DNA: TGCAGCGTTGAAAGGCAGTACAATGAGCAGTTCTTC; CDR3: CSVERQYNEQFF
D: -; J: TRBJ1-2; V: TRBV6-1; size: -; DNA: TGTGCCAGCAGTGAATTTGGGACACCTTACTATGGCTACACCTTC; CDR3: CASSEFGTPYYGYTF
D: -; J: TRBJ2-3; V: TRBV6-1; size: -; DNA: TGTGCCAGCAGTATCGGTAGGGGTAGCACAGATACGCAGTATTTT; CDR3: CASSIGRGSTDTQYF
D: TRBD1; J: TRBJ1-2; V: TRBV12-3/TRBV12-4; size: many; DNA: TGTGCCAGCAGTACGGGACAGCCCTTAGGTGGCTACACCTTC; CDR3: CASSTGQPLGGYTF
D: -; J: TRBJ2-1; V: TRBV19; size: -; DNA: TGTGCCAGTAGTATAACTAGCTCCCCCTACAATGAGCAGTTCTTC; CDR3: CASSITSSPYNEQFF
D: TRBD2; J: TRBJ2-5; V: TRBV16; size: many; DNA: TGTGCCAGCAGCCAATCGGGGACTAGTCTTCAAGAGACCCAGTACTTC; CDR3: CASSQSGTSLQETQYF
D: -; J: TRBJ1-3; V: TRBV5-1; size: many; DNA: TGCGCCAGCAGGCGGACAGATTGGGCCTCTGGAAACACCATATATTTT; CDR3: CASRRTDWASGNTIYF
D: -; J: TRBJ2-4; V: TRBV5-1; size: many; DNA: TGCGCCAGCAGTCGGGTGATCGGAAACATTCAGTACTTC; CDR3: CASSRVIGNIQYF
D: TRBD2; J: TRBJ2-1; V: TRBV20-1; size: few; DNA: TGCAGTGCCAACGCCCCCTTAGCGGGGCTCTCCTACAATGAGCAGTTCTTC; CDR3: CSANAPLAGLSYNEQFF
D: -; J: TRBJ1-6; V: TRBV20-1; size: few; DNA: TGCAGTGCTAGAGAAGATAATTCACCCCTCCACTTT; CDR3: CSAREDNSPLHF
D: -; J: TRBJ2-3; V: TRBV11-3; size: -; DNA: TGTGCCAGCAGCCCGGACCCTAGCACAGATACGCAGTATTTT; CDR3: CASSPDPSTDTQYF
D: TRBD1; J: TRBJ1-6; V: TRBV5-1; size: few; DNA: TGCGCCAGCAGCACGGGACAGGGTAATTCACCCCTCCACTTT; CDR3: CASSTGQGNSPLHF
D: -; J: TRBJ2-2; V: TRBV5-6; size: -; DNA: TGTGCCAGCAGCTTGTTTGGCTTAACCGGGGAGCTGTTTTTT; CDR3: CASSLFGLTGELFF
D: -; J: TRBJ1-2; V: TRBV5-5; size: -; DNA: TGTGCCAGCAGCTTGCTTGGGCAGGGTCAGGGCTACACCTTC; CDR3: CASSLLGQGQGYTF
D: TRBD2; J: TRBJ2-3; V: TRBV2; size: many; DNA: TGTGCCAGCAGTGGAGCTAGCGGGAGTCGTTCAGATACGCAGTATTTT; CDR3: CASSGASGSRSDTQYF
D: -; J: TRBJ1-1; V: TRBV5-1; size: many; DNA: TGCGCCAGCAGCTTGGCAGGCCAGGAGGCAACTTTCTTT; CDR3: CASSLAGQEATFF
D: -; J: TRBJ2-1; V: TRBV28; size: many; DNA: TGTGCCAGCAGTTTACAGTACAATGAGCAGTTCTTC; CDR3: CASSLQYNEQFF
D: -; J: TRBJ1-1; V: TRBV5-5; size: few; DNA: TGTGCCAGCAGCTTCCCCGGCCGGCAGAACACTGAAGCTTTCTTT; CDR3: CASSFPGRQNTEAFF
D: -; J: TRBJ2-5; V: TRBV12-3/TRBV12-4; size: few; DNA: TGTGCCAGCAGTTTAAGGGGAGGAGATCAAGAGACCCAGTACTTC; CDR3: CASSLRGGDQETQYF
D: TRBD1; J: TRBJ1-4; V: TRBV14; size: -; DNA: TGTGCCAGCAGCCAAGTTCGGCAGGGGGCGAAGGAAAAACTGTTTTTT; CDR3: CASSQVRQGAKEKLFF
D: -; J: TRBJ2-1; V: TRBV10-3; size: -; DNA: TGTGCCATCACAGATGAAGGGGGCTCCTACAATGAGCAGTTCTTC; CDR3: CAITDEGGSYNEQFF
D: -; J: TRBJ2-5; V: TRBV21-1; size: -; DNA: TGTGCCAGCAGCAAAGTGGGGACTAGCGGGGTGGGTTTACAAGAGACCCAGTACTTC; CDR3: CASSKVGTSGVGLQETQYF
D: -; J: TRBJ2-3; V: TRBV11-2; size: -; DNA: TGTGCCAGCAGCTCCTCAGGGGGGAACACAGATACGCAGTATTTT; CDR3: CASSSSGGNTDTQYF
D: -; J: TRBJ2-7; V: TRBV24-1; size: -; DNA: TGTGCCACCAGTCCTACAGGGCTGCACGAGCAGTACTTC; CDR3: CATSPTGLHEQYF
D: -; J: TRBJ1-6; V: TRBV28; size: many; DNA: TGTGCCAGCAGCGCCAATTCACCCCTCCACTTT; CDR3: CASSANSPLHF
D: -; J: TRBJ2-7; V: TRBV6-5; size: -; DNA: TGTGCCAGCAGTTACGGAGGGCCCTCCTACGAGCAGTACTTC; CDR3: CASSYGGPSYEQYF
D: -; J: TRBJ2-5; V: TRBV7-6; size: -; DNA: TGTGCCAGCAGCTTAGGGCCGGGGGCCGGCCTAGCGGTGAAACAAGAGACCCAGTACTTC; CDR3: CASSLGPGAGLAVKQETQYF
D: -; J: TRBJ2-3; V: TRBV5-1; size: few; DNA: TGCGCCAGCAGCGAATTAACGGCAGATACGCAGTATTTT; CDR3: CASSELTADTQYF
D: TRBD1; J: TRBJ2-3; V: TRBV5-1; size: -; DNA: TGCGCCAGCAGCTTGACCGGGACAGCAGATACGCAGTATTTT; CDR3: CASSLTGTADTQYF
D: -; J: TRBJ2-7; V: TRBV20-1; size: few; DNA: TGCAGTGCTGGGAACCCCTACGAGCAGTACTTC; CDR3: CSAGNPYEQYF
D: -; J: TRBJ2-2; V: TRBV21-1; size: -; DNA: TGTGCCAGCAGCAGTGCTCCGGGAGACGGAATCGGGGAGCTGTTTTTT; CDR3: CASSSAPGDGIGELFF
D: -; J: TRBJ1-4; V: TRBV4-1; size: many; DNA: TGCGCCAGCAGCCAAGCCCGGCAGGAAAAACTGTTTTTT; CDR3: CASSQARQEKLFF
D: -; J: TRBJ1-1; V: TRBV10-1; size: many; DNA: TGCGCCAGCAGCAAAACACCCGTCGTGACCCCGAACACTGAAGCTTTCTTT; CDR3: CASSKTPVVTPNTEAFF
D: -; J: TRBJ2-5; V: TRBV18; size: -; DNA: TGTACCAGCTCACCACCTTACGGCCAAGAGACCCAGTACTTC; CDR3: CTSSPPYGQETQYF
D: TRBD1; J: TRBJ2-7; V: TRBV4-2; size: -; DNA: TGTGCCAGCAGCCAAGAAGAACAGGGGGAGAGGGAGCAGTACTTC; CDR3: CASSQEEQGEREQYF
D: TRBD2; J: TRBJ2-5; V: TRBV6-5; size: few; DNA: TGTGCCAGCAGTTACGGCGGCCCTACTAGCGGGCAAGAGACCCAGTACTTC; CDR3: CASSYGGPTSGQETQYF
D: TRBD2; J: TRBJ2-3; V: TRBV20-1; size: -; DNA: TGCAGTGCGGGGGTAGCGGGAGTTCAAGATACGCAGTATTTT; CDR3: CSAGVAGVQDTQYF
D: TRBD2; J: TRBJ2-6; V: TRBV11-2; size: few; DNA: TGTGCCAGCAGCTCCCGACTAGCGTTAAACTCTGGGGCCAACGTCCTGACTTTC; CDR3: CASSSRLALNSGANVLTF
D: -; J: TRBJ2-2; V: TRBV13; size: -; DNA: TGTGCCAGCAGCTCCAGGGGCCTCGCCGGGGAGCTGTTTTTT; CDR3: CASSSRGLAGELFF
D: -; J: TRBJ1-6; V: TRBV5-1; size: many; DNA: TGCGCCAGCAGTATACAGGGAACAAATTCACCCCTCCACTTT; CDR3: CASSIQGTNSPLHF
D: TRBD1; J: TRBJ2-2; V: TRBV14; size: -; DNA: TGTGCCAGCAACCCCGGACAGGGTATGGCCGGGGAGCTGTTTTTT; CDR3: CASNPGQGMAGELFF
D: TRBD2; J: TRBJ2-4; V: TRBV20-1; size: many; DNA: TGCAGTGCTAGTCCCGGGACTAGCAAATACATTCAGTACTTC; CDR3: CSASPGTSKYIQYF
D: -; J: TRBJ1-1; V: TRBV7-8; size: few; DNA: TGTGCCAGCAGCTTAGGGAAGACCACTGAAGCTTTCTTT; CDR3: CASSLGKTTEAFF
D: -; J: TRBJ2-7; V: TRBV12-3/TRBV12-4; size: few; DNA: TGTGCCAGCAGTGGAACCCGACAGGACCTCACCTACGAGCAGTACTTC; CDR3: CASSGTRQDLTYEQYF
D: -; J: TRBJ2-7; V: TRBV10-3; size: few; DNA: TGTGCCATCAGTGAGGCCCTCTCCTACGAGCAGTACTTC; CDR3: CAISEALSYEQYF
D: -; J: TRBJ1-2; V: TRBV15; size: many; DNA: TGTGCCACCAGCAGTTGGGGTTCGGGGAACTATGGCTACACCTTC; CDR3: CATSSWGSGNYGYTF
D: -; J: TRBJ1-1; V: TRBV10-3; size: few; DNA: TGTGCCATCAGTGGGACCGGGACATGGAACACTGAAGCTTTCTTT; CDR3: CAISGTGTWNTEAFF
D: -; J: TRBJ2-3; V: TRBV19; size: -; DNA: TGTGCCAGTAGTACCAGCATGCATACGCAGTATTTT; CDR3: CASSTSMHTQYF
D: -; J: TRBJ1-4; V: TRBV7-9; size: -; DNA: TGTGCCAGCAGCTTACGCCAGGGAGTAACTAATGAAAAACTGTTTTTT; CDR3: CASSLRQGVTNEKLFF
D: -; J: TRBJ2-3; V: TRBV28; size: many; DNA: TGTGCCAGCAGTTGGGACGGCCCCACAGATACGCAGTATTTT; CDR3: CASSWDGPTDTQYF
D: TRBD2; J: TRBJ2-1; V: TRBV3-1; size: -; DNA: TGTGCCAGCAGCCAAGATAGGTTAGCGGGAGGGGGTGAGCAGTTCTTC; CDR3: CASSQDRLAGGGEQFF
D: TRBD1; J: TRBJ2-7; V: TRBV28; size: -; DNA: TGTGCCAGCAGTGCTGACAGGGAGCTGGACGAGCAGTACTTC; CDR3: CASSADRELDEQYF
D: -; J: TRBJ1-5; V: TRBV12-3/TRBV12-4; size: many; DNA: TGTGCCAGCAGTTTCCTGGGATCGGGCAATCAGCCCCAGCATTTT; CDR3: CASSFLGSGNQPQHF